These T cell receptor beta chains were read from a single sample in a study of control samples from healthy donors and cancer patients. Here immunoSEQ multiplex PCR was the method, and the copy in TCRdb shows in-frame clones only, minus some. The sample lists 65,000 to 90,000 clones; about 89% were seen once. Input material: PBMCs. Every receptor here comes from a woman in her 50s with colorectal cancer. The CDR3 runs from the conserved cysteine through the conserved F or W. The D gene is left open where the match is weak. The size field is filled for only some rows; it gives once, few, many or a size class.

-	TRBV6-5	TRBJ1-4	-	CASSPEGYEKLFF	TGTGCCAGCAGCCCAGAAGGTTATGAAAAACTGTTTTTT
few	TRBV7-9	TRBJ1-1	-	CASSFVLSSAEAFF	TGTGCCAGCAGCTTTGTGCTCTCCAGCGCCGAAGCTTTCTTT
-	TRBV5-1	TRBJ2-3	-	CASSLGRGSTDTQYF	TGCGCCAGCAGCTTAGGGCGGGGAAGCACAGATACGCAGTATTTT
-	TRBV18	TRBJ2-3	-	CASSPPMGGTQYF	TGTGCCAGCTCACCACCGATGGGGGGTACGCAGTATTTT
-	TRBV2	TRBJ1-2	TRBD1	CASSLQGKGYGYTF	TGTGCCAGCAGTCTACAGGGGAAGGGCTATGGCTACACCTTC
once	TRBV28	TRBJ1-3	-	CASSWEGNTIYF	TGTGCCAGCAGTTGGGAGGGAAACACCATATATTTT
-	TRBV7-2	TRBJ1-1	TRBD1	CASSLDRTGLTSEAFF	TGTGCCAGCAGCTTAGACCGGACAGGGTTAACGTCTGAAGCTTTCTTT
-	TRBV19	TRBJ2-3	-	CASTTGMGTDTQYF	TGTGCCAGTACCACAGGGATGGGCACAGATACGCAGTATTTT
-	TRBV28	TRBJ1-6	-	CASSERNSPLHF	TGTGCCAGCAGTGAGCGGAATTCACCCCTCCACTTT
-	TRBV5-1	TRBJ2-2	-	CASSTTNTGELFF	TGCGCCAGCAGCACAACGAACACCGGGGAGCTGTTTTTT
-	TRBV6-5	TRBJ2-2	-	CASSYGFYTGELFF	TGTGCCAGCAGTTACGGATTTTACACCGGGGAGCTGTTTTTT
-	TRBV3-1/TRBV3-2	TRBJ2-5	TRBD1	CASSQTTGAGYF	TGTGCCAGCAGCCAAACCACAGGGGCGGGGTACTTC
-	TRBV18	TRBJ1-5	TRBD1	CASSPGQGSNQPQHF	TGTGCCAGCTCCCCGGGACAGGGTAGCAATCAGCCCCAGCATTTT
-	TRBV30	TRBJ1-5	-	CAWSRGQGNQPQHF	TGTGCCTGGAGTCGGGGGCAGGGGAATCAGCCCCAGCATTTT
-	TRBV6-2/TRBV6-3	TRBJ2-1	-	CASSSDREDNEQFF	TGTGCCAGCAGTTCCGACAGGGAGGACAATGAGCAGTTCTTC
few	TRBV5-1	TRBJ1-1	-	CASSLAQTNTEAFF	TGCGCCAGCAGCTTGGCGCAAACGAACACTGAAGCTTTCTTT
-	TRBV7-2	TRBJ2-5	-	CASSSTGETQYF	TGTGCCAGCAGCTCGACCGGGGAGACCCAGTACTTC
-	TRBV6-5	TRBJ1-5	-	CASRDTGYYQPQHF	TGTGCCAGCAGAGACACAGGTTACTATCAGCCCCAGCATTTT
medium-sized	TRBV13	TRBJ1-1	-	CASSPPTNLNTEAFF	TGTGCCAGCAGCCCACCGACAAATTTGAACACTGAAGCTTTCTTT
-	TRBV3-1/TRBV3-2	TRBJ1-2	-	CASSGRNYGYTF	TGTGCCAGCAGCGGACGGAACTATGGCTACACCTTC
-	TRBV29-1	TRBJ2-5	-	CSVEDDVETQYF	TGCAGCGTTGAAGACGACGTGGAGACCCAGTACTTC
-	TRBV2	TRBJ2-3	TRBD2	CASSDWTSGGLYTQYF	TGTGCCAGCAGTGACTGGACTAGCGGGGGGCTATATACGCAGTATTTT
-	TRBV7-2	TRBJ1-1	TRBD1	CASSPRGAGGNTEAFF	TGTGCCAGCAGCCCCAGAGGCGCAGGGGGGAACACTGAAGCTTTCTTT
-	TRBV4-1	TRBJ2-1	TRBD2	CASSHPGGPYNEQFF	TGCGCCAGCAGCCACCCGGGAGGACCCTACAATGAGCAGTTCTTC
-	TRBV5-4	TRBJ1-2	TRBD1	CASSLRTGGRLDGYTF	TGTGCCAGCAGCTTGAGAACAGGGGGCCGGTTGGATGGCTACACCTTC
-	TRBV19	TRBJ2-2	TRBD2	CASSKSNTAGTGELFF	TGTGCCAGTAGTAAATCCAACACAGCGGGGACCGGGGAGCTGTTTTTT
-	TRBV18	TRBJ1-1	TRBD1	CASSGQGATEAFF	TGTGCCAGCTCAGGCCAGGGGGCAACTGAAGCTTTCTTT
once	TRBV7-2	TRBJ1-2	TRBD1	CASSYRDRIINGYTF	TGTGCCAGCAGCTACCGGGACAGGATAATTAATGGCTACACCTTC
-	TRBV6-5	TRBJ2-5	TRBD2	CAMRTSGGQTQYF	TGTGCCATGCGGACTAGCGGGGGCCAGACCCAGTACTTC
once	TRBV4-3	TRBJ2-3	-	CASSLRTRDTQYF	TGCGCCAGCAGCCTACGTACTAGGGATACGCAGTATTTT
-	TRBV10-1	TRBJ2-5	-	CASDRYLSGDQETQYF	TGCGCCAGCGACCGTTATCTCTCAGGGGACCAAGAGACCCAGTACTTC
-	TRBV9	TRBJ2-2	-	CASSPHPGRGTGELFF	TGTGCCAGCAGCCCCCACCCAGGGCGAGGCACCGGGGAGCTGTTTTTT
few	TRBV7-2	TRBJ1-5	-	CASSPQFSNQPQHF	TGTGCCAGCAGCCCGCAATTTAGCAATCAGCCCCAGCATTTT
-	TRBV15	TRBJ1-2	-	CATSRDRTGYGYTF	TGTGCCACCAGCAGAGATCGCACGGGCTATGGCTACACCTTC
-	TRBV30	TRBJ1-3	-	CAWTPTGNTIYF	TGTGCCTGGACCCCCACTGGAAACACCATATATTTT
-	TRBV7-8	TRBJ2-1	TRBD1	CASSPGQKSNEQFF	TGTGCCAGCAGCCCGGGACAGAAAAGCAATGAGCAGTTCTTC
once	TRBV3-1/TRBV3-2	TRBJ2-5	-	CASSQQGSAETQYF	TGTGCCAGCAGCCAACAGGGCTCCGCGGAGACCCAGTACTTC
-	TRBV28	TRBJ1-2	-	CASQAGMGGYTF	TGTGCCAGCCAGGCTGGGATGGGGGGCTACACCTTC
-	TRBV5-5	TRBJ1-1	TRBD1	CASSPGTGWLMNTEAFF	TGTGCCAGCAGCCCCGGGACAGGTTGGCTAATGAACACTGAAGCTTTCTTT
once	TRBV6-5	TRBJ1-6	-	CASSYFGDRGNSPLHF	TGTGCCAGCAGTTACTTCGGGGACCGGGGGAATTCACCCCTCCACTTT
-	TRBV3-1/TRBV3-2	TRBJ2-5	-	CASSQVTRGETQYF	TGTGCCAGCAGCCAAGTAACGAGGGGGGAGACCCAGTACTTC
-	TRBV27	TRBJ2-5	TRBD1	CASSLGRQGRETQYF	TGTGCCAGCAGTTTAGGGCGACAGGGAAGAGAGACCCAGTACTTC
-	TRBV30	TRBJ1-2	-	CAWSKGGYGYTF	TGTGCCTGGAGTAAAGGGGGCTATGGCTACACCTTC
-	TRBV24-1	TRBJ1-1	TRBD1	CATSDLLRGRGQGATEAFF	TGTGCCACCAGTGATTTGCTCCGGGGGAGGGGACAGGGAGCAACTGAAGCTTTCTTT
-	TRBV6-6	TRBJ2-2	-	CASSYGGEGGTGELFF	TGTGCCAGCAGTTACGGGGGAGAGGGGGGCACCGGGGAGCTGTTTTTT
-	TRBV7-2	TRBJ1-6	-	CASSSRDNYNSPLHF	TGTGCCAGCAGCTCCCGGGACAACTATAATTCACCCCTCCACTTT
-	TRBV30	TRBJ2-3	-	CAWSVGRVRGTPTTDTQYF	TGTGCCTGGAGTGTTGGGCGGGTTCGGGGGACCCCAACCACAGATACGCAGTATTTT
-	TRBV19	TRBJ2-5	-	CASSIKYGAETQYF	TGTGCCAGTAGTATTAAATACGGGGCCGAGACCCAGTACTTC
-	TRBV7-2	TRBJ1-1	-	CASSSTMNTEAFF	TGTGCCAGCAGCTCAACAATGAACACTGAAGCTTTCTTT
once	TRBV6-6	TRBJ2-1	-	CASSYRGIGNEQFF	TGTGCCAGCAGTTACAGAGGGATTGGTAATGAGCAGTTCTTC